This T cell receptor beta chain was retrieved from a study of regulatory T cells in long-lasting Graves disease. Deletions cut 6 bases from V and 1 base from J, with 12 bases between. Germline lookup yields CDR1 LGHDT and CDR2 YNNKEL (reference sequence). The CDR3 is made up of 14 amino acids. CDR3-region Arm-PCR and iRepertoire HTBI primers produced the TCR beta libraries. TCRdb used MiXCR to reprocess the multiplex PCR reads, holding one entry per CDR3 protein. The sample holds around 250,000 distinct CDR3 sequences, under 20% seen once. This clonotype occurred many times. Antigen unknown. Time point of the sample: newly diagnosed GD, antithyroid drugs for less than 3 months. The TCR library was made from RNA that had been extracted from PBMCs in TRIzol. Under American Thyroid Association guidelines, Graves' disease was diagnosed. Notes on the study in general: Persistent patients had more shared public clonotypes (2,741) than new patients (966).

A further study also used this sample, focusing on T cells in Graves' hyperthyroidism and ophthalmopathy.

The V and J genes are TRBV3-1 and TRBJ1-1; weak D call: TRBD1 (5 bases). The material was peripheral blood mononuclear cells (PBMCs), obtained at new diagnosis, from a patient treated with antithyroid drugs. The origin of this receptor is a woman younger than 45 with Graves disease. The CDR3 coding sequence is TGTGCCAGCAGTCGGGGGGTAAGGAACACTGAAGCTTTCTTT. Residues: CASSRGVRNTEAFF.